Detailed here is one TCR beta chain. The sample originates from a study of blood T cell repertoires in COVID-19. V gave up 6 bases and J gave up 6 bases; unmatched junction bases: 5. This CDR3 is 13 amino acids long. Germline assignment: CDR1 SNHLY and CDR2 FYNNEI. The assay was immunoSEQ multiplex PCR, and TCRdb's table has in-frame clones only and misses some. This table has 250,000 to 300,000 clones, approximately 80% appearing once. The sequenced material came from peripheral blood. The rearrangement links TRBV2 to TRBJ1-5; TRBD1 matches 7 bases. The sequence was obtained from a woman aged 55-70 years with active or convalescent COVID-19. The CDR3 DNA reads TGTGCCAGCAGCGCGGGACAGCCTCAGCCCCAGCATTTT. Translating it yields CASSAGQPQPQHF.